Listed below are T cell receptor beta chains from one sample, sequenced in a study of T cell repertoires in aging, cancer and after chemotherapy. TCRdb used MiXCR to reprocess the multiplex PCR reads, holding one entry per CDR3 protein. The sample carries around 12,000 distinct CDR3 sequences, about 27% recorded once. Sequencing used blood. The receptors were gathered from a human donor with a blood cancer. Each CDR3 is given with its conserved first and last residue. The order of the fields is clone size, V gene, J gene, D gene, CDR3 DNA, CDR3 protein. A D gene is named only where the DNA matches it firmly. The size of a clone is reported for some rows only, either as once, few or many, or as a class for expanded clones.

-	TRBV7-6	TRBJ1-2	-	TGTGCCAGCAGCTCTCGACAGATTTTCAATGGCTACACCTTC	CASSSRQIFNGYTF
-	TRBV5-1	TRBJ1-1	TRBD1	TGCGCCAGCAGCTTGATGGGAACAGGGGGCACTGAAGCTTTCTTT	CASSLMGTGGTEAFF
medium-sized	TRBV19	TRBJ2-1	TRBD2	TGTGCCAGTAGTGAACTAGCGGGGGGGCCGTACAATGAGCAGTTCTTC	CASSELAGGPYNEQFF
-	TRBV30	TRBJ2-6	TRBD2	TGTGCCAGTAGACTAGCGGGGCGTCTTACTGGGGCCAACGTCCTGACTTTC	CASRLAGRLTGANVLTF
-	TRBV6-5	TRBJ2-2	TRBD2	TGTGACAGCAGTCAAGTTAGCGGGAGGGGCACCGGGGAGCTGTTTTTT	CDSSQVSGRGTGELFF
medium-sized	TRBV29-1	TRBJ2-3	-	TGCAGCGTTGAGTTCTACAGCACAGATACGCAGTATTTT	CSVEFYSTDTQYF
-	TRBV6-6	TRBJ2-6	-	TGTGCCAGCAGCCAAGTGGGTAGTCCCTCTGGGGCCAACGTCCTGACTTTC	CASSQVGSPSGANVLTF
-	TRBV18	TRBJ1-6	-	TGTGCCAGCTCACCCTCGAGGGGGTTGGGGGCTTTGTCACCCCTCCACTTT	CASSPSRGLGALSPLHF
few	TRBV6-6	TRBJ2-3	-	TGTGCCAGCAGCCCCGAAAGTTACAGGGATTTAGATACGCAGTATTTT	CASSPESYRDLDTQYF
-	TRBV20-1	TRBJ2-3	TRBD2	TGCAGTGCTAGAGGGACTAGCGGCGATACGCAGTATTTT	CSARGTSGDTQYF
few	TRBV20-1	TRBJ1-1	-	TGCAGTGCTAGAGATTTGCAGGACCTGAACACTGAAGCTTTCTTT	CSARDLQDLNTEAFF
medium-sized	TRBV6-5	TRBJ2-5	-	TGTGCCAGCAGTTACCGCCCGCGGGGAATCCAAGAGACCCAGTACTTC	CASSYRPRGIQETQYF
few	TRBV20-1	TRBJ2-1	-	TGCAGTGCTCCGACAGGGGCCGGGGGGGAGCAGTTCTTC	CSAPTGAGGEQFF